This T cell receptor (beta chain) was recorded in a study of T cells after posttransplantation cyclophosphamide listed by TCRdb under 2016. Broadly, across the study: Using TRB sequencing, the study followed how the T cell repertoire reconstituted after myeloablative bone marrow transplantation in which posttransplantation cyclophosphamide served as GVHD prophylaxis. Because TRA and TRB clonality correlated tightly in under 10 samples, later TCR analyses were limited to TRB. TRB sequencing was performed on blood from all 34 PTCy patients with 1-year posttransplant specimens. Public TRB sequences were compared against a database of over 3,600 sequences linked to responses to pathogens, tumor antigens, self-antigens and alloantigens. Samples from 30 to 35 PTCy-treated patients, along with samples from 16 of their related bone marrow donors, underwent antigen receptor sequencing. TRB sequencing was also done on up to about 3 additional blood samples from 2 to 5.2 years after transplant in 3 patients, and on pretransplant blood from 4 patients. Beyond this particular receptor, the publication reports: Donor-recipient similarity was low at 1-2 months but rose over the first year, and later blood repertoires were often dominated by donor CD8+ memory clones. The TRB repertoires of T cells infiltrating skin or GI tract showed only limited overlap with the TRB repertoires of T cells in blood. Across the approximately 45 patients, TRB clonality was highly associated with recipient CMV seropositivity and CMV reactivation, and diversity with PTCy was similar to that in the CNI/methotrexate controls.

PTCy-treated patients were drawn from a prospective multi-institutional clinical trial. Peripheral blood and bone marrow mononuclear cells were isolated by Ficoll-Hypaque density centrifugation and cryopreserved. From a lookup of the germline V gene (reference sequence), CDR1 and CDR2 are SEHNR and FQNEAQ. From the cysteine through the phenylalanine, the CDR3 covers 18 amino acids. Only the CDR3 DNA is retained, 54 bases long and in frame from the first base. Trimming leaves V shorter by 4 bases and J shorter by 4 bases, with the junction holding 15 bases beyond the gene matches. TRB sequencing was run on genomic DNA with either the immunoSEQ assay at survey resolution or the hsTCRB kit. Processing in the source paper ran as follows. The immunoSEQ software was used for initial read processing, and the LymphoSeq R package was used for repertoire analyses. For each TRB dataset, clonality was calculated as 1 minus normalized Shannon entropy, and the Gini coefficient was computed as well. Phenotypes of unsorted samples were inferred by mapping TRB sequences from sorted subsets of the recipient or donor onto unsorted samples of the same recipient. Drawn from immuneACCESS, this table holds only the in-frame rearrangements with V and J called that TCRdb kept. Clones are partly lost; checked studies trace under half to an unresolved V gene and leave the rest unexplained. That table is the source of V, J and clone size, and D and trimming were worked out from the DNA. For this sample there are roughly 30,000 clones; 85% to 90% appear just once. The biggest ten clones account for 14% to 15% of the sample.

On this clone itself: The antigen this receptor binds is unknown. There are no base qualities to consult, and no much larger clone falls within one base.

The V gene is TRBV7-9 and the J gene is TRBJ1-4, and 7 junction bases match TRBD1. The sequence came from a woman between 40 and 50 years old with a blood cancer, CMV-positive, and with a related stem cell donor. Material: PBMCs. The CDR3 reads CASSSFTLRGPGNEKLFF. The nucleotides are TGTGCCAGCAGCTCTTTCACCCTTAGGGGGCCGGGTAATGAAAAACTGTTTTTT.